The 28 T cell receptor beta chains listed next were all sequenced from one sample in a study of a mutant IDH1 vaccine in newly diagnosed glioma. Some clones are missing from TCRdb's copy, which holds only in-frame ones; the method was immunoSEQ multiplex PCR. Here the sample spans 92,000 or so clones, more than 65% being singletons. The time point denotes: baseline, week 1 (first vaccination visit). Treatment indicated: pre-vaccination baseline after standard-of-care therapy. The starting material was PBMCs, obtained from a glioma patient treated with radiotherapy, temozolomide or both. The receptors originated from a man aged 35-49 years with glioma. Some clones in this sample may be carry-over from other donors' samples.

This chain joins TRBV5-4 and TRBJ2-7; 9 positions agree with TRBD1. CDR1 and CDR2 from the germline V gene are SGHNT and YYREEE (reference sequence). The CDR3 is 13 amino acids. With V trimmed by 4 bases and J by 3 bases, 2 bases remained unmatched. CDR3 DNA: TGTGCCAGCAGCAGGGACAGGGTCTACGAGCAGTACTTC. Encoded protein: CASSRDRVYEQYF.

This clone showed up just a few times. The chain is built from TRBV29-1 and TRBJ1-1; 7 bases are a match to TRBD1. V was clipped by 3 bases and J by 4 bases; unmatched bases: 8. The germline V gene encodes CDR1 SQVTM and CDR2 ANQGSEA. This CDR3 region has 14 residues. DNA of the CDR3: TGCAGCGTTGACGGAGGGACAGAAGGCACTGAAGCTTTCTTT. It codes for CSVDGGTEGTEAFF.

This sequence joins TRBV6-5 and TRBJ2-5; 8 bases are shared with TRBD2. The CDR3 covers 15 residues. The germline V gene encodes CDR1 MNHEY and CDR2 SVGAGI. V dropped 2 bases and J dropped 5; count of bases not matched to a gene: 7. DNA of the CDR3: TGTGCCAGCAGTTACGGTGGCGGGGGGTGGGAGACCCAGTACTTC. Its protein is CASSYGGGGWETQYF.

The chain is built from TRBV2 and TRBJ1-1, with D hard to call. CDR1 and CDR2 from the germline V gene are SNHLY and FYNNEI. The CDR3 covers 13 residues. V gave up 0 bases and J gave up 7 bases, with 9 bases separating them. CDR3 DNA: TGTGCCAGCAGTGAAGCGCGGGGTCTTGAAGCTTTCTTT. Translation: CASSEARGLEAFF.

The table lists this clone with a few counts. The V call is TRBV5-1, the J call TRBJ2-2; the D call may be TRBD1 or TRBD2 (5 bases each). This CDR3 is 16 amino acids long. V was pared by 1 base and J by 3 bases, with 13 bases between. Germline V gene sequence: CDR1 SGHRS, CDR2 YFSETQ. CDR3 DNA sequence: TGCGCCAGCAGCTTGTCGGGACCGCGGCACACCGGGGAGCTGTTTTTT. Amino acids: CASSLSGPRHTGELFF.

This chain connects TRBV5-6 to TRBJ1-1; 12 bases align to TRBD1. The CDR3 has 15 residues. The ends lost 7 bases at V and 9 bases at J; junction bases unmatched: 13. Germline V gene lookup returns CDR1 SGHDT and CDR2 YYEEEE. DNA of the CDR3: TGTGCCAGCTCAAATACCGGGACAGGGGGCCTTCAAGCTTTCTTT. Its translation: CASSNTGTGGLQAFF.

V usage is TRBV2 and J usage is TRBJ2-5, with 9 bases fitting TRBD2. Germline CDR1 and CDR2: SNHLY and FYNNEI. This CDR3 region has 15 residues. V was clipped by 4 bases and J by 1 base; unmatched bases: 4. CDR3 bases: TGTGCCAGCAGTGCCGGGACTAGCCTCCAAGAGACCCAGTACTTC. It codes for CASSAGTSLQETQYF.

V gene TRBV5-1 combines with J gene TRBJ1-1; 7 positions match TRBD1. The junction had 10 bases not matched to a gene; V was cut back by 2 bases and J by 0 bases. The CDR3 covers 17 residues. The germline CDR1 and CDR2 sequences are SGHRS and YFSETQ. The CDR3 here is CASSFSTGSPMNTEAFF. The CDR3 DNA sequence: TGCGCCAGCAGCTTCTCGACAGGGTCTCCTATGAACACTGAAGCTTTCTTT.

The rearrangement uses TRBV7-9 and TRBJ2-2; 7 nucleotides line up with TRBD1. CDR1 SEHNR and CDR2 FQNEAQ come from the germline V gene (reference sequence). The length of the CDR3 is 14 residues. J lost 7 bases, V lost 0 bases, and 2 bases had no gene match. In nucleotides, the CDR3 is TGTGCCAGCAGCTTAGCCAGGGGGATCGGGGAGCTGTTTTTT. Its protein is CASSLARGIGELFF.

The chain uses TRBV4-2 and TRBJ1-1; D is undetermined. The CDR3 is 14 residues long. Trimming removed 4 bases at V and 1 base at J, with 10 bases between. Germline CDR1 reads LGHNA; CDR2 reads YNFKEQ. Here the CDR3 DNA reads TGTGCCAGCAGCCCCTGGATCCCGAACACTGAAGCTTTCTTT. It is translated as CASSPWIPNTEAFF.

The CDR3 region has the DNA TGTGCCAGCAGCTCGACCACCGGGGCCCTATACACTGAAGCTTTCTTT. Its protein is CASSSTTGALYTEAFF. The chain couples TRBV5-4 to TRBJ1-1, with D maybe TRBD1 (5 bases). Trimming stripped 3 bases from V and 3 bases from J, with 18 bases between. This CDR3 spans 16 amino acids. Looked up from germline, CDR1 is SGHNT and CDR2 is YYREEE (reference sequence).

This clone was seen ten or more times. This chain joins TRBV6-1 and TRBJ1-1, with D unresolved. This CDR3 has 15 amino acids. V was trimmed by 7 bases and J by 6 bases, leaving 21 bases between them. CDR1 is MNHNS, CDR2 SASEGT, per germline. CDR3 in amino acids: CASIVRSAPAPEAFF. The CDR3 nucleotides are TGTGCCAGCATCGTACGCTCAGCCCCGGCGCCTGAAGCTTTCTTT.

The rearrangement links TRBV5-4 to TRBJ2-5, with D possibly matching TRBD2 (5 bases). The germline V and J ends were trimmed by 5 bases and 3 bases, with 14 bases remaining between them. The germline V gene encodes CDR1 SGHNT and CDR2 YYREEE (reference sequence). The CDR3 covers 14 residues. The CDR3 loop reads CASRYLSGKETQYF. CDR3 DNA: TGTGCCAGCAGGTATCTTTCGGGGAAAGAGACCCAGTACTTC. The variable domain in full, completed from reference TRBV5-4 and TRBJ2-5, reads ETGVTQSPTHLIKTRGQQVTLRCSSQSGHNTVSWYQQALGQGPQFIFQYYREEENGRGNFPPRFSGLQFPNYSSELNVNALELDDSALYLCASRYLSGKETQYFGPGTRLLVL.

The V and J genes are TRBV9 and TRBJ1-1, with D possibly matching TRBD1 (5 bases). Trimming took off 0 bases at V and 8 bases at J, with 17 bases between the two ends. The CDR3 contains 15 residues. CDR1 and CDR2 (germline): SGDLS, YYNGEE. The CDR3 region has the DNA TGTGCCAGCAGCGTAGAGGGGACCCCCGGCACAGAAGCTTTCTTT. As protein: CASSVEGTPGTEAFF. Full variable domain (remainder filled in from reference TRBV9 and TRBJ1-1): DSGVTQTPKHLITATGQRVTLRCSPRSGDLSVYWYQQSLDQGLQFLIQYYNGEERAKGNILERFSAQQFPDLHSELNLSSLELGDSALYFCASSVEGTPGTEAFFGQGTRLTVV.

The chain recombines TRBV6-1 with TRBJ1-2, with D unclear. There are 14 residues in the CDR3. Germline V lookup: CDR1 MNHNS, CDR2 SASEGT. The V and J ends lost 8 bases and 1 base respectively, with 14 bases between them. The CDR3 loop is CASEGTVLNYGYTF. The CDR3 DNA reads TGTGCCAGCGAGGGAACAGTTCTTAACTATGGCTACACCTTC.

The V call is TRBV30, the J call TRBJ2-7; D is possibly TRBD2 (5 bases). Trimming took 5 bases from V and 3 from J, leaving 26 bases between them. Germline V gene sequence: CDR1 GTSNPN, CDR2 SVGIG (reference sequence). The CDR3 consists of 17 residues. CDR3 sequence reads: CAWPPPDSRVPVYEQYF. The CDR3, as DNA: TGTGCCTGGCCACCGCCGGACTCGAGGGTTCCAGTCTACGAGCAGTACTTC.

This clone was recorded a few times. The gene calls are TRBV20-1 and TRBJ1-1, with a weak D call TRBD1 (5 bases). From germline, CDR1 is DFQATT and CDR2 SNEGSKA (reference sequence). This CDR3 comprises 11 residues. Trimming pared 6 bases from V and 4 bases from J, leaving 9 bases between. The CDR3 bases are TGCAGTGCACACGGGGCCACTGAAGCTTTCTTT. Translating gives CSAHGATEAFF.

The V gene is TRBV7-9, the J gene TRBJ1-6; D remains ambiguous. Trimming took 5 bases from V and 10 from J, leaving 9 bases between them. Per germline, CDR1 SEHNR and CDR2 FQNEAQ (reference sequence). The CDR3 totals 12 residues. The CDR3, as DNA: TGTGCCAGCAGCCAAGGGTTCTCACCCCTCCACTTT. This sequence encodes CASSQGFSPLHF.

This sequence joins TRBV4-2 and TRBJ1-2; tentatively, D is TRBD1 (5 bases). The germline V and J ends were trimmed by 3 bases and 7 bases, with 12 bases remaining between them. The CDR3 spans 13 residues. Germline CDR1 reads LGHNA; CDR2 reads YNFKEQ. CDR3 loop: CASSHPAGGGYTF. Here the CDR3 DNA reads TGTGCCAGCAGCCACCCGGCGGGGGGTGGCTACACCTTC.

This chain links TRBV13 with TRBJ1-2, with D possibly matching TRBD1 (6 bases). Deletions cut 4 bases from V and 5 bases from J, with 20 bases between. Germline lookup yields CDR1 PRHDT and CDR2 FYEKMQ (reference sequence). The CDR3 is made up of 16 amino acids. CDR3 in DNA: TGTGCCAGCAGCTCCGGACGGGGGGCGTTGGATTATGGCTACACCTTC. It translates to CASSSGRGALDYGYTF.

The chain recombines TRBV30 with TRBJ1-6; perhaps TRBD1 as D (5 bases). In germline, CDR1 is GTSNPN, CDR2 SVGIG (reference sequence). V gave up 3 bases and J gave up 10 bases, with 16 bases separating them. This CDR3 contains 14 residues. DNA for the CDR3: TGTGCCTGGAGGGGGACGGTGTCGGGGTCACCCCTCCACTTT. Translation gives CAWRGTVSGSPLHF.

The count of this clone is one. CDR3 region: CASSVGIRDMNTEAFF. The CDR3 bases are TGTGCCAGCAGCGTAGGGATCAGGGATATGAACACTGAAGCTTTCTTT. The V gene is TRBV9, the J gene TRBJ1-1, with a weak D call TRBD1 (5 bases). The V gene lost 0 bases and the J gene lost 0 bases, with 12 bases spanning the gap. From germline, CDR1 is SGDLS and CDR2 YYNGEE. This CDR3 comprises 16 residues.

This rearrangement joins TRBV6-1 to TRBJ1-5, with D maybe TRBD1 (5 bases). V was pared by 8 bases and J by 5 bases, with 13 bases between. This CDR3 is built from 13 residues. The germline CDR1 and CDR2 sequences are MNHNS and SASEGT. The CDR3: CASRDTGHQPQHF. The DNA for the CDR3 is TGTGCCAGCCGGGATACAGGTCATCAGCCCCAGCATTTT.

V is TRBV5-1 and J is TRBJ1-1, with a weak D call TRBD1 (6 bases). This CDR3 is 15 amino acids long. Germline loops: CDR1 SGHRS, CDR2 YFSETQ. The germline V and J ends were trimmed by 4 bases and 1 base, with 14 bases remaining between them. CDR3 amino acids: CASSRLGGENTEAFF. Here the CDR3 DNA reads TGCGCCAGCAGCCGGCTGGGGGGCGAGAACACTGAAGCTTTCTTT.

V gene TRBV5-1 combines with J gene TRBJ1-6, with 12 bases that match TRBD1. The CDR3 sequence is 15 residues long. After removal of 4 bases from V and 10 bases from J, the junction contained 6 bases not matched to a gene. Germline V CDR1 and CDR2: SGHRS, YFSETQ. The CDR3 region has the DNA TGCGCCAGCAGCCAGGGACAGGGGGCGAACTCACCCCTCCACTTT. Translation gives CASSQGQGANSPLHF.

The chain recombines TRBV4-1 with TRBJ2-3, with TRBD2 matching 11 bases. After removal of 4 bases from V and 2 bases from J, the junction contained 5 bases not matched to a gene. This CDR3 region has 16 residues. Germline assignment: CDR1 MGHRA and CDR2 YSYEKL. The CDR3 DNA is TGCGCCAGCAGCCTCACTAGCGGGGGTTCCACAGATACGCAGTATTTT. The encoded protein is CASSLTSGGSTDTQYF.

CDR3 nucleotide sequence: TGCAGCGTAGAACTCACAGGGCGGTGGGAGACCCAGTACTTC. The encoded protein is CSVELTGRWETQYF. The chain carries TRBV29-1 and TRBJ2-5; tentative D call: TRBD1 (6 bases). The V and J ends lost 6 bases and 5 bases respectively, with 19 bases between them. Germline V lookup: CDR1 SQVTM, CDR2 ANQGSEA. This CDR3 is 14 amino acids long.

The V call is TRBV10-3, the J call TRBJ1-1; a weak D match, TRBD1 (6 bases). The CDR3 loop spans 13 amino acids. The V and J ends lost 4 bases and 4 bases respectively, with 10 bases between them. Looked up from germline, CDR1 is ENHRY and CDR2 is SYGVKD. The CDR3 is CAISVGGVTEAFF. For the CDR3, the DNA is TGTGCCATCAGTGTCGGGGGCGTCACTGAAGCTTTCTTT.